This TCR beta chain was captured by sequencing in a study of cytomegalovirus exposure and HLA in healthy donors. Germline V gives CDR1 SGHRS, CDR2 YFSETQ. J lost 5 bases, V lost 4 bases, and 5 bases had no gene match. The CDR3 runs 15 residues. Primers: 60 Vbeta forward and 13 Jbeta reverse. Sequencing was performed with immunoSEQ multiplex PCR; in TCRdb, only in-frame clones are kept and a portion is missing. The profile covers approximately 89,000 clones, with 75% to 90% appearing a single time and 6.5% to 9% taken by the ten largest. Note on this clone: The antigen remains undetermined.

Study-level findings and limits: The classifier reportedly diagnosed cytomegalovirus status with high specificity and sensitivity.

The sequence was collected from a man between 35 and 55 years old in good health and CMV-seropositive. V and J are TRBV5-1 and TRBJ2-3; 12 bases are shared with TRBD2. The sample taken for sequencing was PBMCs. CDR3 amino acids: CASSPSGGAGDTQYF. The CDR3 DNA follows: TGCGCCAGCAGCCCTAGCGGGGGGGCCGGAGATACGCAGTATTTT.